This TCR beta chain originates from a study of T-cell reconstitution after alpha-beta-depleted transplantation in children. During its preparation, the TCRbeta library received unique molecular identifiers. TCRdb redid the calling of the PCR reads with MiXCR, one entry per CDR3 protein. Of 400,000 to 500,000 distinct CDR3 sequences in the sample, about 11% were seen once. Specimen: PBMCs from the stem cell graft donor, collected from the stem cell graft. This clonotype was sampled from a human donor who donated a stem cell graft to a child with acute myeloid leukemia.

In DNA, the CDR3 is TGTGCCAGCAGCCAAGTCAGCGTCGGGGAGCTGTTTTTT. It is translated as CASSQVSVGELFF. The gene calls are TRBV11-3 and TRBJ2-2; D uncertain. The V end was cut by 5 bases, the J end by 7 bases, with 11 bases between. The CDR3 is made up of 13 amino acids. Germline V gives CDR1 SGHNT, CDR2 YENEEA.